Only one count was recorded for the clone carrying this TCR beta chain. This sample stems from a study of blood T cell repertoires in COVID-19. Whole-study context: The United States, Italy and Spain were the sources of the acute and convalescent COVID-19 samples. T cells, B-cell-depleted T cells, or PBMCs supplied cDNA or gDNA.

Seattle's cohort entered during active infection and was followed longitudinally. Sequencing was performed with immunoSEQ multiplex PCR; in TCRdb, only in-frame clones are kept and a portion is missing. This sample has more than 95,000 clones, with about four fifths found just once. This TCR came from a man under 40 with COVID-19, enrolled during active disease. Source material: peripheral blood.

In DNA, the CDR3 is TGCGCCAGCAGCCCGCAGCGGGGGGGCACCGGGGAGCTGTTTTTT. The encoded protein is CASSPQRGGTGELFF. The chain uses TRBV5-1 and TRBJ2-2, with 10 bases matching TRBD2. V lost 4 bases, J lost 4 bases, and 4 bases stayed unmatched. The CDR3 length is 15 residues. Germline CDR1 is SGHRS and CDR2 is YFSETQ. The full variable domain, completed using reference TRBV5-1 and TRBJ2-2, is KAGVTQTPRYLIKTRGQQVTLSCSPISGHRSVSWYQQTPGQGLQFLFEYFSETQRNKGNFPGRFSGRQFSNSRSEMNVSTLELGDSALYLCASSPQRGGTGELFFGEGSRLTVL.